Each of the 30 T cell receptor beta chains below was sequenced from the same sample in a study of T cell changes during pregnancy in multiple sclerosis (dated by TCRdb to between 2018 and 2021). The library was generated by the immunoSEQ multiplex PCR assay. TCRdb stores this immuneACCESS table with in-frame sequences only. Part of the clones is absent; in the studies checked, under half of the shortfall reflects unresolved V genes, and no reason is known for the rest. Within this sample are roughly 40,000 clones, with about 90% of them counted one time only. The ten most abundant clones make up less than 0.75% of the sample. Sequencing used CD4+ T cells from peripheral blood mononuclear cells, obtained before pregnancy. These TCRs come from a female donor with multiple sclerosis, enrolled in a pregnancy study.

The CDR3 loop reads CASSSSGGSYNEQFF. The CDR3 DNA reads TGTGCCAGCAGCTCAAGCGGGGGATCCTACAATGAGCAGTTCTTC. The chain carries TRBV7-3 and TRBJ2-1; 8 positions match TRBD2. The CDR3 has 15 residues. Losses at the gene ends were 4 bases for V and 1 base for J; bases not matched to a gene: 3. From germline, CDR1 is SGHTA and CDR2 FQGTGA. The entire variable domain, with the rest obtained from reference TRBV7-3 and TRBJ2-1, is as follows: GAGVSQTPSNKVTEKGKYVELRCDPISGHTALYWYRQSLGQGPEFLIYFQGTGAADDSGLPNDRFFAVRPEGSVSTLKIQRTERGDSAVYLCASSSSGGSYNEQFFGPGTRLTVL.

The chain's CDR3 is CASSPGASGGRDTQYF. DNA for the CDR3: TGTGCCAGCAGCCCTGGGGCTAGCGGGGGTAGAGATACGCAGTATTTT. The chain recombines TRBV13 with TRBJ2-3; the match to TRBD2 covers 10 bases. Per the germline V gene, CDR1 is PRHDT and CDR2 is FYEKMQ (reference sequence). The junction had 10 bases not matched to a gene; V was cut back by 5 bases and J by 5 bases. This CDR3 is built from 16 residues.

This sequence joins TRBV7-2 and TRBJ1-2, with a tentative D call TRBD1 (5 bases). Germline CDR1 is SGHTA and CDR2 is FQGNSA. The CDR3 length is 15 residues. V was pared by 5 bases and J by 0 bases, with 13 bases between. The CDR3 region is CASSRGGLPNYGYTF. CDR3 nucleotide sequence: TGTGCCAGCAGCCGGGGGGGACTACCTAACTATGGCTACACCTTC.

Note on this clone: The sample contains more than one DNA sequence encoding this CDR3. This chain uses TRBV6-4 with TRBJ2-2, with TRBD2 as a possible D gene (5 bases). V dropped 0 bases and J dropped 3 bases, with 5 bases sitting between them. There are 14 residues in the CDR3. In germline, CDR1 is MRHNA, CDR2 SNTAGT. Here the CDR3 reads CASSDSRDTGELFF. CDR3 sequence (DNA): TGTGCCAGCAGTGACTCGCGGGACACCGGGGAGCTGTTTTTT.

The chain uses TRBV1 and TRBJ2-3; TRBD2 is the table's D call, not checked against the DNA. TRBV1 is recorded as a pseudogene. The CDR3 is 14 residues long. In nucleotides, the CDR3 is TGCACCAGCAGCCAAGCCCTAGCCTCAGATACGCAGTATTTT. Protein: CTSSQALASDTQYF.

The rearrangement joins TRBV5-5 to TRBJ2-7; TRBD1 might be the D (5 bases). Per germline, CDR1 SGHKS and CDR2 YYEKEE (reference sequence). The CDR3 sequence is 15 residues long. Trimming took off 4 bases at V and 2 bases at J, with 16 bases between the two ends. The CDR3 DNA reads TGTGCCAGCAGCCCTGTATCAAGGGGCGCCTACGAGCAGTACTTC. Translation gives CASSPVSRGAYEQYF.

A remark on this clone: The sample carries other DNA sequences with the same CDR3. The chain joins TRBV5-4 to TRBJ2-7; a possible D gene is TRBD1 (5 bases). This CDR3 region has 13 residues. The V gene lost 0 bases and the J gene lost 3 bases, with 7 bases spanning the gap. Germline CDR1 reads SGHNT; CDR2 reads YYREEE (reference sequence). CDR3 sequence reads: CASSLAQGYEQYF. The CDR3 DNA follows: TGTGCCAGCAGCTTGGCTCAGGGCTACGAGCAGTACTTC.

V usage is TRBV7-2 and J usage is TRBJ1-1, with 7 bases aligning to TRBD1. Germline lookup yields CDR1 SGHTA and CDR2 FQGNSA. J was trimmed by 5 bases and V by 6 bases; bases with no gene match: 9. CDR3 size: 14 residues. DNA for the CDR3: TGTGCCAGCAGTCGAGGGGGCTCAGGGACTGAAGCTTTCTTT. It yields the protein CASSRGGSGTEAFF.

V usage is TRBV27 and J usage is TRBJ2-4; 16 nucleotides line up with TRBD2. CDR1 and CDR2 (germline): MNHEY, SMNVEV (reference sequence). The CDR3 has 20 residues. After removal of 4 bases from V and 0 bases from J, the junction contained 9 bases not matched to a gene. In DNA, the CDR3 is TGTGCCAGCAGTTCCGGGACTAGCGGGGGGGTAACCCTAGCCAAAAACATTCAGTACTTC. Translation: CASSSGTSGGVTLAKNIQYF.

The chain couples TRBV18 to TRBJ1-6; D is perhaps TRBD1 (5 bases). Per germline, CDR1 KGHSH and CDR2 LQKENI. Trimming stripped 2 bases from V and 14 bases from J, with 16 bases between. This CDR3 comprises 14 residues. The CDR3 DNA sequence: TGTGCCAGCTCACCAACCCAGGGAAGTCGGGCCCTCCACTTT. Encoded protein: CASSPTQGSRALHF.

The chain carries TRBV7-8 and TRBJ2-5, with 9 bases fitting TRBD1. V lost 1 base and J lost 3; bases outside the gene matches: 6. CDR1 and CDR2 from the germline V gene are SGHVS and FQNEAQ. CDR3 length equals 16 residues. Here the CDR3 reads CASSLGKRDREETQYF. The CDR3 DNA reads as TGTGCCAGCAGCTTAGGGAAGCGGGACAGGGAAGAGACCCAGTACTTC.

V is TRBV27 and J is TRBJ2-5; D not certain. This CDR3 has 14 amino acids. Germline V gene sequence: CDR1 MNHEY, CDR2 SMNVEV (reference sequence). V lost 0 bases and J 5 bases, leaving 10 bases between the germline ends. The CDR3 loop reads CASSLSGPRETQYF. The CDR3 region has the DNA TGTGCCAGCAGTTTATCAGGCCCGCGGGAGACCCAGTACTTC.

The genes are TRBV5-4 and TRBJ2-1; the D is unclear. Trimming took 0 bases from V and 6 from J, leaving 10 bases between them. Germline V gene lookup returns CDR1 SGHNT and CDR2 YYREEE (reference sequence). The CDR3 covers 14 residues. The CDR3 nucleotides are TGTGCCAGCAGCTTGGCCCTTCCCTCCAATGAGCAGTTCTTC. This codes for CASSLALPSNEQFF.

The rearrangement uses TRBV7-2 and TRBJ2-5, with TRBD2 matching 12 bases. The CDR3 consists of 17 residues. CDR1 and CDR2 (germline): SGHTA, FQGNSA. The ends lost 5 bases at V and 5 bases at J; junction bases unmatched: 12. The CDR3, as DNA: TGTGCCAGCAGCCACTCTTCTAGCGGGGGGGCCGGGGAGACCCAGTACTTC. Translating gives CASSHSSSGGAGETQYF.

V and J are TRBV19 and TRBJ1-2; 7 bases are shared with TRBD1. Losses at the gene ends were 0 bases for V and 7 bases for J; bases not matched to a gene: 8. Germline V CDR1 and CDR2: LNHDA, SQIVND (reference sequence). The CDR3 contains 15 residues. Here the CDR3 reads CASSIEGQPTRGYTF. As DNA, the CDR3 is TGTGCCAGTAGTATAGAGGGACAGCCGACCCGTGGCTACACCTTC.

This rearrangement joins TRBV15 to TRBJ2-1, with a possible D match to TRBD2 (6 bases). The CDR3 sequence is 13 residues long. The germline gives CDR1 LNHNV, CDR2 YYDKDF (reference sequence). V was shortened by 0 bases and J by 9 bases, with 9 bases between the two germline ends. The chain's CDR3 is CATSRDTGGEQFF. The CDR3 DNA sequence: TGTGCCACCAGCAGAGATACCGGGGGTGAGCAGTTCTTC. The full variable domain, rest sourced from reference TRBV15 and TRBJ2-1, is DAMVIQNPRYQVTQFGKPVTLSCSQTLNHNVMYWYQQKSSQAPKLLFHYYDKDFNNEADTPDNFQSRRPNTSFCFLDIRSPGLGDTAMYLCATSRDTGGEQFFGPGTRLTVL.

This chain links TRBV11-2 with TRBJ2-6, with D hard to call. Trimming left V 10 bases short and J 2 bases short, with 6 bases between. CDR3 size: 12 residues. Looked up from germline, CDR1 is SGHAT and CDR2 is FQNNGV. The CDR3 DNA reads TGTGCCACCCTTACTGGGGCCAACGTCCTGACTTTC. Translated, it gives CATLTGANVLTF.

The chain has TRBV10-3 and TRBJ2-7; TRBD2 might be the D (5 bases). CDR1 and CDR2 (germline): ENHRY, SYGVKD. Trimming took 4 bases from V and 7 from J, leaving 14 bases between them. CDR3 length equals 13 residues. Here the CDR3 reads CAISGGPPGEQYF. The CDR3 DNA follows: TGTGCCATCAGTGGCGGGCCGCCCGGGGAGCAGTACTTC.

The gene calls are TRBV4-3 and TRBJ2-2; 7 nucleotides match TRBD2. Germline loops: CDR1 LGHNA, CDR2 YSLEER. This CDR3 is 16 amino acids long. V dropped 5 bases and J dropped 4; count of bases not matched to a gene: 10. The CDR3 DNA reads TGCGCCAGCAGCAGTGGTAGACTAGCAGCCACCGGGGAGCTGTTTTTT. Amino acid sequence: CASSSGRLAATGELFF.

V and J are TRBV7-2 and TRBJ2-3; no reliable D call. This CDR3 contains 12 residues. Looked up from germline, CDR1 is SGHTA and CDR2 is FQGNSA. Trimming left V 2 bases short and J 5 bases short, with 5 bases between. CDR3 bases: TGTGCCAGCAGCTTACTCCGAGATACGCAGTATTTT. Its protein is CASSLLRDTQYF.

J is TRBJ1-5 and V is TRBV2, with 7 bases fitting TRBD1. With 3 bases clipped from V and 7 bases from J, the junction kept 6 bases outside the gene matches. Germline V gives CDR1 SNHLY, CDR2 FYNNEI. The CDR3 length is 14 residues. CDR3 residues: CASSEAGGAQPQHF. For the CDR3, the DNA is TGTGCCAGCAGTGAGGCAGGGGGTGCCCAGCCCCAGCATTTT.

The genes are TRBV27 and TRBJ1-1; D is possibly TRBD1 (5 bases). Germline-derived CDR1 and CDR2 are MNHEY and SMNVEV (reference sequence). The V end lost 2 bases, the J end lost 10 bases, and 14 bases lay between the germline ends. The CDR3 is 13 amino acids. CDR3 in amino acids: CASSLKDWGVAFF. The CDR3, as DNA: TGTGCCAGCAGTTTAAAGGACTGGGGGGTAGCTTTCTTT.

The chain carries TRBV11-2 and TRBJ1-1, with D possibly matching TRBD1 (5 bases). V shed 7 bases and J shed 9 bases, with 18 bases lying between them. In germline, CDR1 is SGHAT, CDR2 FQNNGV. The CDR3 length is 13 residues. The CDR3 coding sequence is TGTGCCAGCAAATTAGCCGGGGGTGGCCAAGCTTTCTTT. It yields the protein CASKLAGGGQAFF.

The V and J genes are TRBV18 and TRBJ2-5; D is possibly TRBD2 (5 bases). The germline CDR1 and CDR2 sequences are KGHSH and LQKENI. This CDR3 is 14 amino acids long. Trimming cost V 3 bases and J 5 bases, with 13 bases left between them. The CDR3: CASSPVRSGETQYF. CDR3 in DNA: TGTGCCAGCTCACCCGTTCGATCGGGGGAGACCCAGTACTTC.

The chain combines TRBV19 with TRBJ1-2, with unresolved D. Per germline, CDR1 LNHDA and CDR2 SQIVND (reference sequence). The ends were cut back, 0 bases at V and 4 bases at J, with 9 bases in the middle. CDR3 size: 14 residues. CDR3 sequence reads: CASSIEGRVYGYTF. CDR3 DNA sequence: TGTGCCAGTAGTATAGAAGGCCGGGTCTATGGCTACACCTTC.

The V call is TRBV5-8, the J call TRBJ2-2; 8 positions agree with TRBD1. V shed 0 bases and J 4 bases; nucleotides not matched to a gene: 2. This CDR3 has 15 residues. The germline CDR1 and CDR2 sequences are SGHTS and YDEGEE. CDR3 sequence reads: CASSLGQGTTGELFF. CDR3 DNA: TGTGCCAGCAGCTTGGGACAGGGGACCACCGGGGAGCTGTTTTTT. The whole variable domain, filled in from reference TRBV5-8 and TRBJ2-2, reads EAGVTQSPTHLIKTRGQQATLRCSPISGHTSVYWYQQALGLGLQFLLWYDEGEERNRGNFPPRFSGRQFPNYSSELNVNALELEDSALYLCASSLGQGTTGELFFGEGSRLTVL.

This chain connects TRBV5-1 to TRBJ2-7; 9 positions agree with TRBD1. With V trimmed by 4 bases and J by 7 bases, 9 bases remained unmatched. Germline CDR1 reads SGHRS; CDR2 reads YFSETQ. The CDR3 totals 14 residues. CDR3 DNA sequence: TGCGCCAGCAGCGCAACAGGGGGCAAGCAAGAGCAGTACTTC. Translating gives CASSATGGKQEQYF.

The chain links TRBV15 to TRBJ2-5, with 13 bases matching TRBD2. Germline V gene lookup returns CDR1 LNHNV and CDR2 YYDKDF (reference sequence). With V trimmed by 6 bases and J by 5 bases, 15 bases remained unmatched. CDR3 length equals 18 residues. In DNA, the CDR3 is TGTGCCACCAGAGACGGAATGACTAGCGGGGGGCATCTCGAGACCCAGTACTTC. It encodes CATRDGMTSGGHLETQYF.

The rearrangement uses TRBV10-3 and TRBJ1-2; 12 nucleotides align to TRBD1. CDR3 length: 15 amino acids. The germline gives CDR1 ENHRY, CDR2 SYGVKD. V lost 6 bases and J lost 8; bases outside the gene matches: 10. CDR3 region: CAIRNRDRGPEGYTF. The CDR3 bases are TGTGCCATCAGAAACCGGGACAGGGGGCCGGAGGGCTACACCTTC.

V usage is TRBV7-9 and J usage is TRBJ2-7; 8 bases agree with TRBD1. V was pared by 4 bases and J by 0 bases, with 8 bases of the junction left unmatched. Germline-derived CDR1 and CDR2 are SEHNR and FQNEAQ (reference sequence). CDR3 size: 16 residues. CDR3 loop: CASSSVRDRLSYEQYF. The CDR3 DNA reads TGTGCCAGCAGCTCGGTCAGGGACAGGCTCTCCTACGAGCAGTACTTC. The full variable domain, completed using reference TRBV7-9 and TRBJ2-7, is DTGVSQNPRHKITKRGQNVTFRCDPISEHNRLYWYRQTLGQGPEFLTYFQNEAQLEKSRLLSDRFSAERPKGSFSTLEIQRTEQGDSAMYLCASSSVRDRLSYEQYFGPGTRLTVT.